These 23 T cell receptor beta chains share one sample of origin, sequenced in a study of cytomegalovirus exposure and HLA in healthy donors. PCR used 60 Vbeta primers and 13 Jbeta primers. Profiled with immunoSEQ multiplex PCR; TCRdb holds only in-frame clones, not every one. This sample has under 65,000 clones, with 60% to 85% found just once. Sequencing was carried out using PBMCs. The receptors originated from a man aged 25 to 40 in good health and CMV-seropositive.

This clone appeared a few times. The chain uses TRBV10-3 and TRBJ2-7, with D possibly matching TRBD1 (6 bases). This CDR3 spans 15 amino acids. The V gene lost 5 bases and the J gene lost 6 bases, with 20 bases spanning the gap. Germline values: CDR1 ENHRY, CDR2 SYGVKD. The CDR3 coding sequence is TGTGCCATCAGTTCACGGGACACGACCTCCGGCGAGCAGTACTTC. Encoded protein: CAISSRDTTSGEQYF.

CDR3 DNA sequence: TGCGCCAGCAGCCGGACTAGCGGGGGGGCGGGTGAGCAGTTCTTC. Amino acid sequence: CASSRTSGGAGEQFF. The chain couples TRBV4-1 to TRBJ2-1; 15 bases fit TRBD2. With 4 bases clipped from V and 9 bases from J, the junction kept 4 bases outside the gene matches. This CDR3 region has 15 residues. The germline V gene has CDR1 MGHRA and CDR2 YSYEKL.

The chain is built from TRBV19 and TRBJ2-5; TRBD2 matches at 7 bases. CDR3 size: 15 residues. CDR1 LNHDA and CDR2 SQIVND come from the germline V gene (reference sequence). V trimming: 8 bases; J trimming: 2 bases; junction bases outside the gene matches: 11. The CDR3 is CASGVREVSQETQYF. As DNA, the CDR3 is TGTGCCAGTGGTGTCCGGGAGGTATCACAAGAGACCCAGTACTTC.

J is TRBJ1-6 and V is TRBV28; tentatively, D is TRBD1 (5 bases). Between the trimmed V and J ends, which lost 2 bases and 14 bases, there was a span of 10 bases. The CDR3 has 12 residues. The V gene's germline CDR1 is MDHEN and CDR2 SYDVKM. The CDR3 sequence is CASSLIGETLHF. CDR3 nucleotides: TGTGCCAGCAGTTTAATAGGGGAAACCCTCCACTTT.

This chain uses TRBV10-3 with TRBJ1-5, with TRBD1 as a possible D gene (5 bases). Trimming left V 6 bases short and J 7 bases short, with 10 bases between. CDR1 is ENHRY and CDR2 is SYGVKD in the germline V gene. CDR3 length: 12 amino acids. In nucleotides, the CDR3 is TGTGCCATCAGCGGAGGGGAGCAGCCCCAGCATTTT. Translated, it gives CAISGGEQPQHF.

The chain combines TRBV28 with TRBJ1-4; 7 bases match TRBD1. Trimming at V came to 7 bases and at J to 7 bases, leaving 9 bases not matched to a gene. The CDR3 has 14 amino acids. Germline V gene sequence: CDR1 MDHEN, CDR2 SYDVKM. CDR3: CASNQGDKLEKLFF. The CDR3 region has the DNA TGTGCCAGCAACCAGGGGGACAAGCTTGAAAAACTGTTTTTT.

Only one count was recorded for this clone. This chain links TRBV2 with TRBJ2-3, with 10 bases lining up with TRBD2. CDR3 length: 16 residues. V trimming: 7 bases; J trimming: 1 base; junction bases outside the gene matches: 8. Germline CDR1 is SNHLY and CDR2 is FYNNEI. As DNA, the CDR3 is TGTGCCAGCATTAAACCTCTAGCGGGAGGCACAGATACGCAGTATTTT. This encodes CASIKPLAGGTDTQYF.

A single count supports this clone. This chain links TRBV4-1 with TRBJ1-2; D not certain. V was clipped by 0 bases and J by 3 bases, with 20 bases between them. The CDR3 runs 18 residues. CDR1 is MGHRA and CDR2 is YSYEKL in the germline V gene. The CDR3 is CASSQEAGSFAGYYGYTF. For the CDR3, the DNA is TGCGCCAGCAGCCAAGAAGCGGGGTCGTTCGCAGGCTACTATGGCTACACCTTC.

The chain carries TRBV2 and TRBJ1-6, with TRBD1 as a possible D gene (6 bases). Germline V gene data show CDR1 as SNHLY and CDR2 as FYNNEI. Trimming cost V 4 bases and J 5 bases, with 12 bases left between them. The CDR3 length is 15 residues. CDR3 amino acids: CASSAGQIDNSPLHF. The CDR3 DNA reads TGTGCCAGCAGTGCTGGACAGATAGATAATTCACCCCTCCACTTT.

The chain joins TRBV18 to TRBJ2-3, with 8 bases matching TRBD2. The CDR3 spans 16 residues. Losses at the gene ends were 2 bases for V and 0 bases for J; bases not matched to a gene: 4. Germline V lookup: CDR1 KGHSH, CDR2 LQKENI. The CDR3 DNA reads as TGTGCCAGCTCACCAGGTGGCGGGGGGAGCACAGATACGCAGTATTTT. Its translation is CASSPGGGGSTDTQYF.

V is TRBV5-4 and J is TRBJ1-6, with 8 bases matching TRBD1. Germline CDR1 is SGHNT and CDR2 is YYREEE (reference sequence). The CDR3 is 16 amino acids. V lost 4 bases, J lost 7 bases, and 10 bases stayed unmatched. CDR3 sequence reads: CASSGNKDRVNSPLHF. The CDR3 DNA sequence: TGTGCCAGCAGCGGAAATAAGGACAGGGTCAATTCACCCCTCCACTTT.

The J gene is TRBJ1-2, the V gene TRBV9; TRBD1 matches 9 bases. The CDR3 runs to 16 residues. J gave up 4 bases and V 3 bases, and 10 bases lay outside the gene matches. Germline values: CDR1 SGDLS, CDR2 YYNGEE. Here the CDR3 DNA reads TGTGCCAGCAGCGGACAGGGGGTAGGGCTTACCTATGGCTACACCTTC. This gives the protein CASSGQGVGLTYGYTF.

The chain is built from TRBV29-1 and TRBJ2-5; no definite D call. The CDR3 covers 11 residues. The germline V gene encodes CDR1 SQVTM and CDR2 ANQGSEA. The germline V and J ends were trimmed by 5 bases and 5 bases, with 9 bases remaining between them. This chain's CDR3 is CSVNRAETQYF. CDR3 DNA: TGCAGCGTTAATAGAGCGGAGACCCAGTACTTC. The whole variable domain, filled in from reference TRBV29-1 and TRBJ2-5, reads SAVISQKPSRDICQRGTSLTIQCQVDSQVTMMFWYRQQPGQSLTLIATANQGSEATYESGFVIDKFPISRPNLTFSTLTVSNMSPEDSSIYLCSVNRAETQYFGPGTRLLVL.

The rearrangement joins TRBV7-8 to TRBJ1-6, with TRBD1 matching 7 bases. CDR3 length: 16 amino acids. In germline, CDR1 is SGHVS, CDR2 FQNEAQ. J gave up 0 bases and V 6 bases, and 5 bases lay outside the gene matches. In nucleotides, the CDR3 is TGTGCCAGCAGACCGGACAGGAGCTCCTATAATTCACCCCTCCACTTT. As protein: CASRPDRSSYNSPLHF.

This clone has just a few counts. This sequence joins TRBV6-5 and TRBJ2-7, with TRBD2 as a possible D gene (6 bases). The germline V and J ends were trimmed by 6 bases and 5 bases, with 11 bases remaining between them. CDR1 is MNHEY, CDR2 SVGAGI, per germline. This CDR3 is 12 amino acids long. The CDR3 bases are TGTGCCAGCAGCTCGGAGGGTCACGAGCAGTACTTC. Translation gives CASSSEGHEQYF.

This clone has a handful of counts. CDR3 nucleotide sequence: TGCGCCAGCAGATCAGACAGCTCTAATTCACCCCTCCACTTT. Translation gives CASRSDSSNSPLHF. The gene calls are TRBV5-1 and TRBJ1-6, with D possibly being TRBD1 (5 bases). Germline assignment: CDR1 SGHRS and CDR2 YFSETQ. V was clipped by 5 bases and J by 6 bases, with 12 bases between them. The CDR3 totals 14 residues. Filled out from reference TRBV5-1 and TRBJ1-6, the complete variable domain reads KAGVTQTPRYLIKTRGQQVTLSCSPISGHRSVSWYQQTPGQGLQFLFEYFSETQRNKGNFPGRFSGRQFSNSRSEMNVSTLELGDSALYLCASRSDSSNSPLHFGNGTRLTVT.

CDR3 residues: CASSEGTENIQYF. For the CDR3, the DNA is TGTGCCAGCAGTGAAGGGACAGAAAACATTCAGTACTTC. This rearrangement joins TRBV2 to TRBJ2-4, with a possible D match to TRBD1 (6 bases). This CDR3 is built from 13 residues. Germline lookup yields CDR1 SNHLY and CDR2 FYNNEI. Trimming removed 1 base from V and 5 bases from J, with 6 bases in between.

This chain connects TRBV9 to TRBJ2-1; TRBD2 agrees at 8 bases. J gave up 6 bases and V 4 bases, and 9 bases lay outside the gene matches. CDR3 length: 15 residues. The germline CDR1 and CDR2 sequences are SGDLS and YYNGEE. CDR3 DNA sequence: TGTGCCAGCAGCCTCTTAGCGGGGTTTCGCAATGAGCAGTTCTTC. Translated, it gives CASSLLAGFRNEQFF. Variable domain in full (rest from reference TRBV9 and TRBJ2-1): DSGVTQTPKHLITATGQRVTLRCSPRSGDLSVYWYQQSLDQGLQFLIQYYNGEERAKGNILERFSAQQFPDLHSELNLSSLELGDSALYFCASSLLAGFRNEQFFGPGTRLTVL.

This clone was found once. The chain is built from TRBV30 and TRBJ1-2; 8 bases line up with TRBD1. The germline CDR1 and CDR2 sequences are GTSNPN and SVGIG (reference sequence). With 8 bases clipped from V and 4 bases from J, the junction kept 12 bases outside the gene matches. The CDR3 has 14 amino acids. The CDR3 coding sequence is TGTGCCCTGGAGAGGGGACAGGCCCGCTATGGCTACACCTTC. As protein: CALERGQARYGYTF.

The rearrangement uses TRBV2 and TRBJ2-7, with D unclear. The CDR3 consists of 12 residues. V shed 8 bases and J shed 2 bases, with 10 bases lying between them. Germline V gene sequence: CDR1 SNHLY, CDR2 FYNNEI. The chain's CDR3 is CASFGETYEQYF. DNA for the CDR3: TGTGCCAGCTTCGGTGAGACCTACGAGCAGTACTTC.

V gene TRBV30 combines with J gene TRBJ1-3; no clear D gene. The CDR3 runs 14 residues. The germline V and J ends were trimmed by 5 bases and 0 bases, with 11 bases remaining between them. The germline V gene encodes CDR1 GTSNPN and CDR2 SVGIG (reference sequence). The CDR3 is CAWVTGFSGNTIYF. The CDR3 DNA sequence: TGTGCCTGGGTGACGGGATTCTCTGGAAACACCATATATTTT.

The sample holds a few counts of this clone. CDR3 nucleotides: TGTGCCAGCAATGGACAGGGAGGTTTACCCCTCCACTTT. Translating gives CASNGQGGLPLHF. V gene TRBV2 combines with J gene TRBJ1-6; 8 bases line up with TRBD1. Germline V gene lookup returns CDR1 SNHLY and CDR2 FYNNEI. J gave up 12 bases and V 7 bases, and 8 bases lay outside the gene matches. The CDR3 loop spans 13 amino acids.

This clone has just a few counts. The CDR3 region has the DNA TGTGCCAGCGGCTCCCGGCAGGGTTCCACAGATACGCAGTATTTT. This sequence encodes CASGSRQGSTDTQYF. The chain combines TRBV7-2 with TRBJ2-3, with a weak D call TRBD1 (5 bases). The germline V and J ends were trimmed by 8 bases and 2 bases, with 17 bases remaining between them. CDR3 size: 15 residues. Germline assignment: CDR1 SGHTA and CDR2 FQGNSA.